This T cell receptor beta chain was sequenced during a study of T cells expressing NK-cell markers. Overall study: Sorted T-cell subsets CD3+CD56+NKG2C+, CD3+CD56+NKG2C- and CD3+CD56-NKG2C+ were TCR beta-sequenced.

The CDR3 totals 13 residues. Germline CDR1 reads DFQATT; CDR2 reads SNEGSKA (reference sequence). TCRdb reprocessed the 5' RACE reads and reports one entry per CDR3 protein, with no DNA. In all, the sample yields roughly 390,000 distinct CDR3 sequences. What was sequenced was blood T cells: a sorted CD56 or NKG2C T cell subset, CD4+ or CD8+ T cells, or bulk PBMC T cells (not recorded which). The source of this sequence is a man aged 18 to 69 in good health. The rearrangement joins TRBV20-1 to TRBJ2-1; there is no DNA to check the TCRdb D call of TRBD1. CDR3 sequence: CVLPGQGGYEQFF.